The clone carrying this T cell receptor (beta chain) has a single count. The V end was cut by 4 bases, the J end by 7 bases, with 13 bases between. The CDR3 consists of 12 residues. Germline values: CDR1 SQVTM, CDR2 ANQGSEA. Using immunoSEQ multiplex PCR, the repertoire was profiled, and TCRdb retains in-frame clones only, with some absent. Among fewer than 40,000 clones, about 90% were seen once, and the ten largest hold more than 0.3%. This specimen belongs to a study of T cell changes during pregnancy in multiple sclerosis. The sequence derives from a female donor in good health, enrolled as a control in a pregnancy study. The sequencing here drew on CD4+ T cells from peripheral blood mononuclear cells, taken after pregnancy. The V gene is TRBV29-1, the J gene TRBJ1-2; D not certain. Here the CDR3 reads CSVGPGEAGYTF. Here the CDR3 DNA reads TGCAGCGTTGGTCCCGGGGAGGCTGGCTACACCTTC. Using reference TRBV29-1 and TRBJ1-2 for the parts outside the CDR3, the full variable domain is SAVISQKPSRDICQRGTSLTIQCQVDSQVTMMFWYRQQPGQSLTLIATANQGSEATYESGFVIDKFPISRPNLTFSTLTVSNMSPEDSSIYLCSVGPGEAGYTFGSGTRLTVV.